The next 24 T cell receptor beta chains were all read from a single sample in a study of read filtering for tumor transcriptome and immune sequencing. From approximately 400 ng of RNA, a library with molecular barcoded alpha/delta and beta/gamma adaptors was made. TCRdb reprocessed the reads via MiXCR and lists one record per CDR3 protein. The sample carries under 35,000 distinct CDR3 sequences, approximately 18% recorded once. The sequenced material came from a population of CD138-negative cells sorted from bone marrow. All receptors come from a donor aged 40 or over with multiple myeloma.

Notes on this clonotype: A read error may account for a junction end that differs from germline. The chain has TRBV20-1 and TRBJ2-1, with TRBD1 identical over 8 bases. Looked up from germline, CDR1 is DFQATT and CDR2 is SNEGSKA (reference sequence). This CDR3 is 15 amino acids long. The CDR3 reads CIAMPGQATYNEQFF. The CDR3 nucleotides read TGCATTGCTATGCCGGGACAGGCGACTTACAATGAGCAGTTCTTC.

To note about this clonotype: One end of the junction varies from germline; a read error may be responsible. V is TRBV24-1 and J is TRBJ2-1, with D perhaps matching TRBD1 or TRBD2 (5 bases each). CDR3 length: 18 amino acids. Germline CDR1 is KGHDR and CDR2 is SFDVKD. The CDR3, as DNA: TGTGCCACCGGTGAGCGTAAGTCAGGGACGAGGTTCGGCAATGAGCAGTTCTTC. As protein: CATGERKSGTRFGNEQFF.

This clonotype has ten or more counts. The chain carries TRBV29-1 and TRBJ2-1, with D tentatively TRBD2 (5 bases). With 1 base removed from V and 5 bases from J, the gap between germline ends came to 15 bases. CDR3 length: 15 residues. The V gene's germline CDR1 is SQVTM and CDR2 ANQGSEA. CDR3 nucleotide sequence: TGCAGCGTTGAAGCCCCACCAGCGGTTAACAATGAGCAGTTCTTC. This gives the protein CSVEAPPAVNNEQFF.

At least ten counts were recorded for this clonotype. The rearrangement uses TRBV7-3 and TRBJ2-2, with D possibly being TRBD1 or TRBD2 (5 bases each). The germline gives CDR1 SGHTA, CDR2 FQGTGA. The CDR3 has 14 amino acids. V gave up 3 bases and J gave up 3 bases, with 8 bases separating them. For the CDR3, the DNA is TGTGCCAGCAGCTTCCGAGGGGACACCGGGGAGCTGTTTTTT. It codes for CASSFRGDTGELFF. Combining the CDR3 with reference TRBV7-3 and TRBJ2-2 gives the whole variable domain GAGVSQTPSNKVTEKGKYVELRCDPISGHTALYWYRQSLGQGPEFLIYFQGTGAADDSGLPNDRFFAVRPEGSVSTLKIQRTERGDSAVYLCASSFRGDTGELFFGEGSRLTVL.

In its sample, this clonotype was seen a few times. The chain uses TRBV4-1 and TRBJ1-4, with no clear D. V lost 6 bases, J lost 6 bases, and 2 bases lay in between. Germline V gene data show CDR1 as MGHRA and CDR2 as YSYEKL. This CDR3 contains 10 residues. CDR3 coding DNA: TGCGCCAGCAGTCATGAAAAACTGTTTTTT. Protein sequence: CASSHEKLFF.

This clonotype was picked up many times. V and J are TRBV24-1 and TRBJ2-6, with D unresolved. V was pared by 10 bases and J by 0 bases, with 6 bases between. This CDR3 is 13 amino acids long. The V gene's germline CDR1 is KGHDR and CDR2 SFDVKD. The CDR3 nucleotides are TGTGCCACTCAGAGCTCTGGGGCCAACGTCCTGACTTTC. Its translation is CATQSSGANVLTF.

This clonotype was recorded many times. The CDR3 DNA is TGTGCCAGCAGCAAGTCTGCGGCAGGGTGGGCCTACGAGCAGTACTTC. It is translated as CASSKSAAGWAYEQYF. The chain has TRBV11-2 and TRBJ2-7, with D perhaps matching TRBD1 (5 bases). Germline CDR1 and CDR2: SGHAT and FQNNGV. This CDR3 is built from 16 residues. Deletions cut 5 bases from V and 2 bases from J, with 19 bases between.

This clonotype is medium-sized in the sample. This rearrangement joins TRBV20-1 to TRBJ1-1; no clear D. The CDR3 consists of 13 residues. V gave up 2 bases and J gave up 4 bases, with 11 bases separating them. The germline gives CDR1 DFQATT, CDR2 SNEGSKA (reference sequence). The CDR3 sequence: CSARPGVSTEAFF. CDR3 bases: TGCAGTGCTAGACCCGGGGTTTCCACTGAAGCTTTCTTT.

V and J are TRBV29-1 and TRBJ2-3, with a possible D match to TRBD1 (5 bases). Trimming shortened V by 3 bases and J by 3 bases, and 10 bases separated the two germline ends. CDR1 and CDR2 (germline): SQVTM, ANQGSEA. There are 13 residues in the CDR3. CDR3 coding DNA: TGCAGCGTTGAGGTCCCAGGGACAGATACGCAGTATTTT. Translated, it gives CSVEVPGTDTQYF.

Regarding this clonotype: A clone one base away is much larger, so this may be a read error. CDR3: CASSETGTVTQYF. The CDR3 nucleotides read TGTGCCAGCAGTGAGACAGGGACAGTGACCCAGTACTTC. This rearrangement joins TRBV6-1 to TRBJ2-5; 7 positions agree with TRBD1. Germline CDR1 is MNHNS and CDR2 is SASEGT. Trimming removed 3 bases from V and 7 bases from J; junction bases left unmatched: 5. The CDR3 contains 13 residues.

This chain connects TRBV7-9 to TRBJ1-5; D is unresolved. V shed 2 bases and J shed 6 bases, with 8 bases lying between them. The germline CDR1 and CDR2 sequences are SEHNR and FQNEAQ (reference sequence). The CDR3 consists of 13 residues. CDR3 protein: CASSLSDSQPQHF. The DNA for the CDR3 is TGTGCCAGCAGCTTATCTGACTCTCAGCCCCAGCATTTT.

As concerns this clonotype: An end of the junction does not agree with germline; a read error may underlie this. J is TRBJ1-1 and V is TRBV9; D remains unclear. In germline, CDR1 is SGDLS, CDR2 YYNGEE. The CDR3 contains 13 residues. The CDR3 nucleotides are TGTGCCAGCAGCGTAGGACTGAACGCTGAAGCTTTCTTT. Protein product: CASSVGLNAEAFF.

The gene calls are TRBV28 and TRBJ2-1; perhaps D is TRBD1 or TRBD2 (6 bases each). Germline CDR1 MDHEN, CDR2 SYDVKM. V dropped 4 bases and J dropped 0 bases, with 19 bases sitting between them. This CDR3 comprises 18 residues. CDR3 protein: CASSSAAFGGHSYNEQFF. CDR3 nucleotides: TGTGCCAGCAGTTCCGCCGCGTTTGGGGGGCACTCCTACAATGAGCAGTTCTTC.

There are a few counts of this clonotype. A read error may be the cause here, since a much bigger clone is one base away. The V and J genes are TRBV20-1 and TRBJ2-3; D may be TRBD1 or TRBD2 (5 bases each). The CDR3 sequence is 14 residues long. Germline assignment: CDR1 DFQATT and CDR2 SNEGSKA (reference sequence). DNA for the CDR3: TGCTGTGCTAGAGCGTCGGGGCCAACAGATACGCAGTATTTT. Encoded protein: CCARASGPTDTQYF.

Ten or more counts support this clonotype. The chain has TRBV12-3 or TRBV12-4 and TRBJ2-5; 9 bases fit TRBD2. V was pared by 6 bases and J by 5 bases, with 10 bases of the junction left unmatched. There are 15 residues in the CDR3. CDR3 sequence: CASSFGGGADETQYF. CDR3 nucleotides: TGTGCCAGCAGCTTCGGCGGGGGGGCGGATGAGACCCAGTACTTC.

This clonotype was seen many times. This chain connects TRBV29-1 to TRBJ2-5, with a weak D call TRBD1 (5 bases). V was shortened by 1 base and J by 3 bases, with 9 bases between the two germline ends. The germline CDR1 and CDR2 sequences are SQVTM and ANQGSEA. This CDR3 is 13 amino acids long. This CDR3 reads CSVEGQLKETQYF. The CDR3 DNA sequence: TGCAGCGTTGAAGGACAGCTTAAAGAGACCCAGTACTTC.

This clonotype was seen repeatedly, ten times or more. The chain carries TRBV28 and TRBJ1-2; TRBD1 matches at 8 bases. V lost 2 bases to trimming and J lost 6 bases; unmatched junction nucleotides: 11. The CDR3 loop spans 16 amino acids. Germline V CDR1 and CDR2: MDHEN, SYDVKM. The DNA of the CDR3 is TGTGCCAGCAGTTTAACTCTGGACAGGGATATAGATGGCTACACCTTC. This codes for CASSLTLDRDIDGYTF.

This clonotype was counted at least ten times. The genes are TRBV2 and TRBJ1-5; D perhaps matches TRBD1 (6 bases). The CDR3 sequence is 19 residues long. Looked up from germline, CDR1 is SNHLY and CDR2 is FYNNEI. The V and J ends lost 5 bases and 0 bases respectively, with 23 bases between them. The chain's CDR3 is CASSPRTVLASYSNQPQHF. In DNA, the CDR3 is TGTGCCAGCAGTCCGAGGACAGTCTTGGCTTCATATAGCAATCAGCCCCAGCATTTT.

This rearrangement joins TRBV20-1 to TRBJ2-7; D is possibly TRBD2 (5 bases). Germline V gene sequence: CDR1 DFQATT, CDR2 SNEGSKA (reference sequence). V was trimmed by 3 bases and J by 1 base, leaving 13 bases between them. The CDR3 consists of 14 residues. The CDR3 DNA is TGCAGTGCTAGTGAACTAGGTCCTTCCTACGAGCAGTACTTC. Translating gives CSASELGPSYEQYF.

This clonotype was found many times. The chain has TRBV29-1 and TRBJ2-5; D remains unclear. This CDR3 is built from 10 residues. The V gene lost 4 bases and the J gene lost 3 bases, with 3 bases spanning the gap. Germline CDR1 is SQVTM and CDR2 is ANQGSEA. The CDR3 loop reads CSVAEETQYF. CDR3 bases: TGCAGCGTTGCGGAAGAGACCCAGTACTTC.

Notes on this clonotype: The junction does not match germline at one end; this may be a read error. The V gene is TRBV19, the J gene TRBJ2-2; 7 bases line up with TRBD2. The CDR3 is 15 residues long. Germline loops: CDR1 LNHDA, CDR2 SQIVND (reference sequence). CDR3 sequence reads: CASSTPGGNTGKLFF. CDR3 coding DNA: TGTGCCAGTAGTACTCCGGGGGGAAACACCGGGAAGCTGTTTTTT.

This clonotype was found many times. This chain joins TRBV5-4 and TRBJ2-3, with unresolved D. This CDR3 has 14 amino acids. Per germline, CDR1 SGHNT and CDR2 YYREEE (reference sequence). V shed 4 bases and J shed 2 bases, with 11 bases lying between them. In DNA, the CDR3 is TGTGCCAGCAGCACTTCCGGGCCCACAGATACGCAGTATTTT. Amino acids: CASSTSGPTDTQYF.

This clonotype was counted at least ten times. The chain links TRBV6-9 to TRBJ1-5; D is unresolved. Trimming removed 6 bases from V and 0 bases from J, with 9 bases in between. This CDR3 spans 14 amino acids. Germline values: CDR1 MNHGY, CDR2 SVAAGI. For the CDR3, the DNA is TGTGCCAGCAGAGAACATCATAGCAATCAGCCCCAGCATTTT. This encodes CASREHHSNQPQHF.

This clonotype was seen ten or more times. The chain is built from TRBV6-1 and TRBJ2-4; tentatively, D is TRBD2 (6 bases). CDR3 size: 17 residues. The germline V gene has CDR1 MNHNS and CDR2 SASEGT. V was pared by 2 bases and J by 0 bases, with 14 bases between. Written as DNA, the CDR3 is TGTGCCAGCAGTGAAAGGTGGAGGGTACAAGCCAAAAACATTCAGTACTTC. This translates into CASSERWRVQAKNIQYF.